Given below is one TCR beta chain in context. An end of the junction differs from the germline gene, which may be a read error. The study drew its donors from healthy HIV-negative adults without recent acute infections or vaccinations. Germline V CDR1 and CDR2: WSHSY, SAAADI. The CDR3 sequence is 16 residues long. The authors split each subset's genomic DNA evenly across several immunoSEQ plates. Sequencing was performed with immunoSEQ multiplex PCR; in TCRdb, only in-frame clones are kept and a portion is missing. The repertoire includes about 670,000 clones, approximately 79% of them detected once, and approximately 2% sits in the top ten. This record comes from a study of shared clonotypes between healthy human individuals.

The clonotype comes from a woman under 40 in good health. The J gene is TRBJ2-3, the V gene TRBV10-2; 11 bases match TRBD2. The sample taken for sequencing was memory CD4+ T cells sorted from blood. This sample's subset: CD45RA-negative fraction. CDR3 protein: CASITAPGLAVDRQYF. The CDR3 DNA is TGCGCCAGCATAACGGCACCGGGACTAGCGGTAGATAGGCAGTATTTT.